The present T cell receptor (beta chain) was sequenced within a study of T-cell memory formation after mild COVID-19 (dated by TCRdb to the early 2020s). Study-level background: Most TCR sequence clusters were specific to one of the two donors. T-cell clones expanding and contracting after mild COVID-19 in a couple of donors were tracked by longitudinal TCRalpha and TCRbeta repertoire sequencing. Two young, previously healthy adult volunteers made up the cohort, one male and one female. Study-wide findings and limitations: Balanced CD4/CD8 phenotypes were observed for clones contracting from day 15 to 85, whereas a bias towards CD4+ was observed for a second wave of clones expanding from day 15 to 37. Only a couple of mild cases were covered in the study, and larger cohorts including severe cases with pre-infection samples were considered necessary. Some responding clones were detected in pre-infection memory, which suggested that pre-existing cross-reactive memory T cells had joined the SARS-CoV-2 response. Contracting CD4+ clones were located mainly in the CM and EM memory subsets, whereas CD8+ clones were found to be enriched in EMRA. Whether the second-wave clones peaking on day 37 were SARS-CoV-2 specific was not confirmed.

Sequencing took place on an Illumina NovaSeq 6000. Using 5'RACE with constant-segment primers, TCRalpha and TCRbeta cDNA libraries were constructed, with sample barcodes and unique molecular identifiers added in the process. Trizol reagent was used to extract RNA from every sample. Library amplification was performed in two PCR steps, and a second sample barcode and Illumina TruSeq adapters were introduced in the second step. The libraries were sequenced on an Illumina NovaSeq using 2 x 150 bp paired-end reads. The original pipeline was this. Reads were demultiplexed and collapsed into UMI-guided consensus sequences with migec v1.2.7. With mixcr v2.1.11, UMI consensuses were aligned to TRA and TRB V and J templates and assembled into clonotypes. Clonotypes were classified as expanded or contracted when called significant by both edgeR and NoisET, with noise models trained on biological replicates. For edgeR calls, the cutoffs were a false discovery rate-adjusted p below 0.01 and a log2 fold-change threshold of 1. As an exploratory analysis of dynamics, PCA with hierarchical clustering was applied to max-normalized trajectories of the 1000 most abundant clonotypes. Each responding clone was given a CD4 or CD8 phenotype based on the CD4+ and CD8+ repertoires, which had been sequenced separately. In-frame beta chains were kept once TCRdb had trimmed the public reads at Q25 with fastp and called clones with MiXCR. Under each unique CDR3 protein, matching rows form one entry showing the most common genes and DNA. It is TCRdb's table, rather than the study itself, that gives the V and J calls and clone size. In all, the sample holds fewer than 40,000 distinct CDR3 sequences, and about 10% of those were seen once. The ten largest account for 25% to 30% of the sample.

From the cysteine up to the valine, the CDR3 has a length of 15 residues. Left in the record is the CDR3 DNA by itself, 45 bases read in frame from the first base. Via the germline V gene (reference sequence), CDR1 is DFQATT and CDR2 SNEGSKA. The germline ends are 16 bases apart after V is trimmed by 0 bases and J by 4 bases. This clonotype was detected ten times or more. This clone's antigen is unknown. No quality values exist for individual bases; no much larger clone is one base distant. Ficoll-Paque density gradient centrifugation was used to isolate PBMCs. This sequence uses TRBV20-1 and TRBJ2-7, with TRBD1 as a weak D call on 5 bases. The receptor's source is a man younger than 30 who had mild COVID-19 (a few samples of this study predate the infection). The sample titles of this study are shuffled in the database, so cell type and time point are left out; the donor was told from shared clones. The specimen sequenced was PBMCs or a T cell subset sorted from them (not recorded which). This receptor has the CDR3 CSARDIKGPSYEQYV. The nucleotides read TGCAGTGCTAGAGACATAAAGGGGCCCTCTTACGAGCAGTACGTC.